What follows is one T cell receptor beta chain and its context. Data came from immunoSEQ multiplex PCR; TCRdb stores just in-frame clones and leaves some out. This table has around 10,000 clones, about 80% appearing once. This sample is part of a study of sequential checkpoint blockade in melanoma. This CDR3 spans 15 amino acids. The V gene end was trimmed by 2 bases and the J gene end by 7 bases; junction bases not matched to a gene: 9. CDR1 is SGHNT, CDR2 YENEEA, per germline. Treatment denoted: randomized to nivolumab then ipilimumab (arm A) or the reverse (arm B). The receptor's source is a human donor with melanoma. The sequences come from CD8+ T cells sorted from blood (inferred from file names), collected from a patient given nivolumab and ipilimumab in sequence. This chain links TRBV11-3 with TRBJ2-3, with TRBD2 matching 7 bases. CDR3 sequence: CASSLSGGEANTQYF. In DNA, the CDR3 is TGTGCCAGCAGCTTATCGGGGGGAGAGGCGAATACGCAGTATTTT. Variable domain in full (rest from reference TRBV11-3 and TRBJ2-3): EAGVVQSPRYKIIEKKQPVAFWCNPISGHNTLYWYLQNLGQGPELLIRYENEEAVDDSQLPKDRFSAERLKGVDSTLKIQPAELGDSAVYLCASSLSGGEANTQYFGPGTRLTVL.